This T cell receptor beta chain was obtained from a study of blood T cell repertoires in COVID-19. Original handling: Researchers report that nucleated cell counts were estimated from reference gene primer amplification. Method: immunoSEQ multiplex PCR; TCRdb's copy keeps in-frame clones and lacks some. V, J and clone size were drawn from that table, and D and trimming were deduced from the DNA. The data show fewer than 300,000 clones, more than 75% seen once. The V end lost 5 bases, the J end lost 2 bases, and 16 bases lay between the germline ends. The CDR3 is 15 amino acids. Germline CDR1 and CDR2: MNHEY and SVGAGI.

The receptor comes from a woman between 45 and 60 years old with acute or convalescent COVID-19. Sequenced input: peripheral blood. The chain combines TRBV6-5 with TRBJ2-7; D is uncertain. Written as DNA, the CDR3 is TGTGCCAGCAGTCTGGGCTTGACACAGCCCTACGAGCAGTACTTC. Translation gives CASSLGLTQPYEQYF.